The 23 T cell receptor beta chains presented below share a single source sample, sequenced in a study of neurological immune-mediated disorders. In TCRdb, the 5' RACE reads were re-called with MiXCR into one record per CDR3 protein. The data contain 80,000 to 85,000 distinct CDR3 sequences, 2.6% of them singletons. Sequencing was performed on PBMCs. These receptor sequences come from a woman between 25 and 40 years old with multiple sclerosis.

This clonotype was found many times. This chain links TRBV12-3 or TRBV12-4 with TRBJ2-3; 7 nucleotides match TRBD2. The CDR3 consists of 16 residues. V was pared by 5 bases and J by 0 bases, with 8 bases of the junction left unmatched. The CDR3 loop is CASSPRTRTSTDTQYF. The CDR3 DNA follows: TGTGCCAGCAGTCCCCGGACTAGGACTAGCACAGATACGCAGTATTTT.

This clonotype has ten or more counts. The chain is built from TRBV20-1 and TRBJ2-7; the match to TRBD2 covers 7 bases. The J segment lost 0 bases and the V segment lost 6 bases, leaving 17 bases of the junction unmatched. Per germline, CDR1 DFQATT and CDR2 SNEGSKA (reference sequence). This CDR3 contains 17 residues. This CDR3 is CSAPYWRESLSSYEQYF. CDR3 in DNA: TGCAGTGCCCCCTATTGGCGGGAGTCCTTGAGCTCCTACGAGCAGTACTTC.

At least ten counts were recorded for this clonotype. This chain uses TRBV6-5 with TRBJ2-7; TRBD2 matches at 12 bases. This CDR3 spans 16 amino acids. V was pared by 0 bases and J by 4 bases, with 4 bases of the junction left unmatched. Per the germline V gene, CDR1 is MNHEY and CDR2 is SVGAGI. CDR3 region: CASSYSKLAGGYEQYF. The CDR3 DNA is TGTGCCAGCAGTTACTCGAAGCTAGCGGGAGGGTACGAGCAGTACTTC.

At least ten counts were recorded for this clonotype. The chain links TRBV27 to TRBJ1-6; D unclear. The CDR3 is 13 amino acids. The germline V and J ends were trimmed by 4 bases and 8 bases, with 9 bases remaining between them. Germline assignment: CDR1 MNHEY and CDR2 SMNVEV (reference sequence). The DNA of the CDR3 is TGTGCCAGCAGTTCCAGGACGGATTCACCCCTCCACTTT. Translating gives CASSSRTDSPLHF.

This clonotype was counted ten times or more. The V and J genes are TRBV7-9 and TRBJ2-7; D ambiguous. V was pared by 1 base and J by 3 bases, with 7 bases between. This CDR3 spans 13 amino acids. The V gene's germline CDR1 is SEHNR and CDR2 FQNEAQ (reference sequence). The CDR3 here is CASSLGQDYEQYF. The DNA for the CDR3 is TGTGCCAGCAGCTTAGGGCAGGACTACGAGCAGTACTTC.

This clonotype was seen repeatedly, ten times or more. The chain couples TRBV29-1 to TRBJ1-1, with D hard to call. This CDR3 spans 15 amino acids. CDR1 is SQVTM, CDR2 ANQGSEA, per germline. Trimming took off 4 bases at V and 0 bases at J, with 15 bases between the two ends. CDR3 DNA sequence: TGCAGCGTTGCTCAGCAGCATAGCATGAACACTGAAGCTTTCTTT. Protein: CSVAQQHSMNTEAFF.

This clonotype was counted ten times or more. V gene TRBV12-3 or TRBV12-4 combines with J gene TRBJ2-7; D possibly corresponds to TRBD2 (5 bases). The CDR3 is made up of 14 amino acids. The V and J ends lost 1 base and 2 bases respectively, with 9 bases between them. The CDR3 sequence is CASSLVRVPYEQYF. The CDR3 DNA is TGTGCCAGCAGTTTAGTGCGGGTCCCCTACGAGCAGTACTTC.

The sample holds a few counts of this clonotype. This chain uses TRBV7-2 with TRBJ2-1; either TRBD1 or TRBD2 may supply D (5 bases each). Trimming shortened V by 8 bases and J by 3 bases, and 14 bases separated the two germline ends. Germline V lookup: CDR1 SGHTA, CDR2 FQGNSA. The CDR3 runs 14 residues. CDR3 region: CASDRDGYYNEQFF. The CDR3 region has the DNA TGTGCCAGCGACCGGGACGGTTACTACAATGAGCAGTTCTTC.

The table lists this clonotype with many counts. The genes are TRBV15 and TRBJ2-1; D remains ambiguous. The length of the CDR3 is 15 residues. Germline-derived CDR1 and CDR2 are LNHNV and YYDKDF (reference sequence). Between the trimmed V and J ends, which lost 1 base and 6 bases, there was a span of 13 bases. CDR3 region: CATSRGTVRANEQFF. In DNA, the CDR3 is TGTGCCACCAGCAGAGGGACCGTCAGAGCCAATGAGCAGTTCTTC.

V is TRBV6-2 or TRBV6-3 and J is TRBJ1-2; TRBD1 is a possible D gene (5 bases). The germline V gene has CDR1 MNHEY and CDR2 SVGEGT. V lost 5 bases to trimming and J lost 10 bases, with 11 bases between them. The CDR3 has 11 residues. Here the CDR3 reads CASSAGRIYTF. CDR3 coding DNA: TGTGCCAGCAGTGCGGGACGTATCTACACCTTC.

This clonotype was detected many times. V and J are TRBV7-6 and TRBJ2-7; 12 positions match TRBD2. V was clipped by 6 bases and J by 5 bases; unmatched bases: 8. Germline V lookup: CDR1 SGHVS, CDR2 FNYEAQ. The CDR3 loop spans 15 amino acids. CDR3 sequence (DNA): TGTGCCAGCAGTCTACTAGCGGGAGGACGACACGAGCAGTACTTC. As protein: CASSLLAGGRHEQYF.

As concerns this clonotype: A much larger clone is a single base away; this may be a read error. The V and J genes are TRBV6-2 or TRBV6-3 and TRBJ2-7; D is perhaps TRBD2 (6 bases). V gave up 10 bases and J gave up 7 bases, with 29 bases separating them. Germline lookup yields CDR1 MNHEY and CDR2 SVGEGT. The CDR3 consists of 16 residues. The CDR3 bases are TGTGCCACCGCGTTTCCCGGGGTTAGCGGCCTATTAGAGCAGTACTTC. Encoded protein: CATAFPGVSGLLEQYF.

In its sample, this clonotype was seen many times. J is TRBJ2-1 and V is TRBV9, with D possibly called TRBD1 or TRBD2 (6 bases each). This CDR3 region has 16 residues. From germline, CDR1 is SGDLS and CDR2 YYNGEE. Trimming stripped 0 bases from V and 7 bases from J, with 17 bases between. The CDR3 region has the DNA TGTGCCAGCAGCGTAGTAACAGGGACTTTTGGGAATGAGCAGTTCTTC. As protein: CASSVVTGTFGNEQFF.

This clonotype appeared many times. This chain uses TRBV7-2 with TRBJ2-1, with TRBD1 matching 7 bases. CDR3 length equals 17 residues. Per germline, CDR1 SGHTA and CDR2 FQGNSA. J gave up 5 bases and V 3 bases, and 13 bases lay outside the gene matches. The CDR3 nucleotides are TGTGCCAGCAGCTTCTACGAGACAGGGATCTATAACAATGAGCAGTTCTTC. Translation: CASSFYETGIYNNEQFF.

This clonotype appeared many times. The chain carries TRBV5-1 and TRBJ2-1; TRBD2 might be the D (6 bases). CDR1 and CDR2 (germline): SGHRS, YFSETQ. V lost 2 bases to trimming and J lost 6 bases, with 15 bases between them. The CDR3 has 15 residues. The chain's CDR3 is CASSFQAAGGNEQFF. The CDR3 DNA reads as TGCGCCAGCAGCTTTCAGGCAGCGGGTGGCAATGAGCAGTTCTTC.

This clonotype occurred many times. The gene calls are TRBV5-1 and TRBJ1-1; D is uncertain. Germline-derived CDR1 and CDR2 are SGHRS and YFSETQ. The V end was cut by 2 bases, the J end by 4 bases, with 12 bases between. The CDR3 consists of 14 residues. CDR3 DNA sequence: TGCGCCAGCAGCTTAGGTGCCGCGGGCACTGAAGCTTTCTTT. It translates to CASSLGAAGTEAFF.

There are many counts of this clonotype. CDR3 protein: CASSDSGTPYEQYF. The CDR3 nucleotides read TGTGCCAGCAGCGACTCCGGGACGCCGTACGAGCAGTACTTC. This rearrangement joins TRBV7-9 to TRBJ2-7; D tentatively fits TRBD1 or TRBD2 (5 bases each). The CDR3 sequence is 14 residues long. Trimming left V 5 bases short and J 4 bases short, with 15 bases between. Germline CDR1 is SEHNR and CDR2 is FQNEAQ (reference sequence).

The sample holds many counts of this clonotype. The chain recombines TRBV11-2 with TRBJ2-3, with a weak D call TRBD2 (5 bases). Germline lookup yields CDR1 SGHAT and CDR2 FQNNGV. Trimming left V 2 bases short and J 2 bases short, with 14 bases between. The CDR3 loop spans 16 amino acids. DNA for the CDR3: TGTGCCAGCAGCTTAAGTCTGCAGCGGCCCACAGATACGCAGTATTTT. Translation gives CASSLSLQRPTDTQYF.

Many counts were recorded for this clonotype. The CDR3 loop reads CASSEGLAGAHEQFF. The CDR3 DNA reads TGTGCCAGCAGTGAGGGACTAGCGGGAGCTCATGAGCAGTTCTTC. The chain combines TRBV6-1 with TRBJ2-1, with 14 bases fitting TRBD2. J was trimmed by 8 bases and V by 3 bases; bases with no gene match: 3. Germline V gene data show CDR1 as MNHNS and CDR2 as SASEGT. The CDR3 loop spans 15 amino acids.

Ten or more counts support this clonotype. The chain carries TRBV10-3 and TRBJ2-5; D tentatively reads TRBD1 or TRBD2 (6 bases each). V lost 6 bases and J 4 bases, leaving 12 bases between the germline ends. The length of the CDR3 is 13 residues. Germline V lookup: CDR1 ENHRY, CDR2 SYGVKD. The CDR3 nucleotides are TGTGCCATCAGCTTGGAGGGGGTAGAGACCCAGTACTTC. This encodes CAISLEGVETQYF.

This clonotype was counted ten times or more. The V and J genes are TRBV27 and TRBJ1-1, with D possibly matching TRBD1 (6 bases). Germline V gene lookup returns CDR1 MNHEY and CDR2 SMNVEV (reference sequence). With 2 bases removed from V and 5 bases from J, the gap between germline ends came to 12 bases. This CDR3 spans 14 amino acids. The DNA of the CDR3 is TGTGCCAGCAGTTTAAGGGTCCAGGGGACTGAAGCTTTCTTT. It translates to CASSLRVQGTEAFF.

This clonotype was seen ten or more times. The rearrangement joins TRBV5-1 to TRBJ2-5; TRBD1 aligns across 7 bases. There are 15 residues in the CDR3. Trimming took 0 bases from V and 5 from J; bases not matched to a gene: 7. Per germline, CDR1 SGHRS and CDR2 YFSETQ. CDR3 residues: CASSLAPRGQETQYF. CDR3 in DNA: TGCGCCAGCAGCTTGGCCCCGAGGGGACAGGAGACCCAGTACTTC.

This clonotype was observed at least ten times. The junction departs from the called germline gene at one end, perhaps through a read error. The chain uses TRBV5-1 and TRBJ2-6; D might be TRBD1 (6 bases). Germline assignment: CDR1 SGHRS and CDR2 YFSETQ. This CDR3 has 14 residues. The CDR3 region is CASMQGSGANVLTF. CDR3 in DNA: TGCGCAAGCATGCAGGGGTCTGGGGCCAACGTCCTGACTTTC.